This entry lists 30 T cell receptor beta chains sequenced from one sample in a study of T cell responses to AZD1222 COVID-19 vaccine (dated by TCRdb to 2020 to 2023). The library was prepared using the immunoSEQ multiplex PCR assay. TCRdb retrieved this table from immuneACCESS and kept in-frame rearrangements only. Not all clones are present; in checked studies, unresolved V genes account for under half, and no reason is known for the remainder. This sample comprises 120,000 or so clones, 88% of them detected only once. Around 19% of the sample is held by the ten biggest clonotypes. The label giving this sample's time point can be read as: baseline before first vaccination. The treatment or condition label corresponds to: meningococcal conjugate vaccine given as trial control. Here the sequenced sample was peripheral blood, taken on day 0 of MenACWY control vaccination. All receptors come from an adult in good health.

CDR3 region: CAWGWDNQPQHF. The CDR3 bases are TGTGCCTGGGGCTGGGACAATCAGCCCCAGCATTTT. This rearrangement joins TRBV30 to TRBJ1-5; D call uncertain. CDR1 and CDR2 (germline): GTSNPN, SVGIG (reference sequence). V dropped 5 bases and J dropped 3 bases, with 8 bases sitting between them. The CDR3 spans 12 residues.

CDR3 coding DNA: TGTGCCAGCAGCATACAGGGGGTAGAGACCCAGTACTTC. Protein sequence: CASSIQGVETQYF. This chain connects TRBV5-4 to TRBJ2-5; 8 positions agree with TRBD1. The junction had 3 bases not matched to a gene; V was cut back by 4 bases and J by 4 bases. This CDR3 has 13 residues. Looked up from germline, CDR1 is SGHNT and CDR2 is YYREEE (reference sequence).

This clone was observed a few times. V gene TRBV15 combines with J gene TRBJ1-2, with 9 positions matching TRBD1. V lost 3 bases to trimming and J lost 3 bases; unmatched junction nucleotides: 2. The CDR3 runs to 14 residues. CDR1 and CDR2 (germline): LNHNV, YYDKDF (reference sequence). CDR3 sequence (DNA): TGTGCCACCAGCAGGGGACAGGGTCACTATGGCTACACCTTC. Protein: CATSRGQGHYGYTF.

The V and J genes are TRBV25-1 and TRBJ2-6; 8 bases are shared with TRBD1. Germline V lookup: CDR1 MGHDK, CDR2 SYGVNS. V lost 4 bases, J lost 3 bases, and 8 bases stayed unmatched. The CDR3 extends over 17 amino acids. CDR3 DNA: TGTGCCAGCAGTGCTGGTCCAGGGGGCTTTGGGGCCAACGTCCTGACTTTC. Amino acid sequence: CASSAGPGGFGANVLTF.

J is TRBJ2-2 and V is TRBV10-1, with D uncertain. V lost 3 bases to trimming and J lost 6 bases, with 8 bases between them. The CDR3 sequence is 13 residues long. Per the germline V gene, CDR1 is WNHNN and CDR2 is SYGVQD (reference sequence). In DNA, the CDR3 is TGCGCCAGCAGTGAAAGAGAGGCCGGGGAGCTGTTTTTT. Amino acids: CASSEREAGELFF.

In its sample, this clone was seen a few times. The chain employs TRBV14 and TRBJ1-1; maybe TRBD1 (5 bases). The CDR3 consists of 17 residues. Germline-derived CDR1 and CDR2 are SGHDN and FVKESK. Trimming stripped 1 base from V and 0 bases from J, with 15 bases between. CDR3 sequence reads: CASSQVESWGMNTEAFF. In DNA, the CDR3 is TGTGCCAGCAGCCAAGTCGAGTCGTGGGGGATGAACACTGAAGCTTTCTTT.

The J gene is TRBJ2-2, the V gene TRBV27; D is perhaps TRBD2 (5 bases). The V end was cut by 1 base, the J end by 7 bases, with 10 bases between. Germline CDR1 reads MNHEY; CDR2 reads SMNVEV (reference sequence). The CDR3 totals 14 residues. The CDR3 DNA reads TGTGCCAGCAGTTTATACGGGGTGGACGGGGAGCTGTTTTTT. Its protein is CASSLYGVDGELFF.

The gene calls are TRBV18 and TRBJ2-5, with 8 bases aligning to TRBD1. Germline loops: CDR1 KGHSH, CDR2 LQKENI. CDR3 length equals 14 residues. Germline trimming cut 4 bases from V and 4 bases from J; bases unmatched to any gene: 5. The DNA for the CDR3 is TGTGCCAGCTCACTCGGACAGGGAAGAGAGACCCAGTACTTC. Amino acid sequence: CASSLGQGRETQYF.

The sample holds one count of this clone. This chain uses TRBV28 with TRBJ1-2, with D perhaps matching TRBD1 (5 bases). There are 12 residues in the CDR3. V was clipped by 8 bases and J by 4 bases, with 11 bases between them. The V gene's germline CDR1 is MDHEN and CDR2 SYDVKM. The CDR3 here is CASWGIGYGYTF. The DNA for the CDR3 is TGTGCCAGCTGGGGCATTGGCTATGGCTACACCTTC.

This chain uses TRBV9 with TRBJ2-1; 15 bases line up with TRBD2. Trimming at V came to 2 bases and at J to 8 bases, leaving 8 bases not matched to a gene. Germline V gene sequence: CDR1 SGDLS, CDR2 YYNGEE. This CDR3 is built from 17 residues. The CDR3: CASSVGLAGGPVDEQFF. The CDR3 DNA reads TGTGCCAGCAGCGTCGGACTAGCGGGAGGGCCGGTGGATGAGCAGTTCTTC.

The chain has TRBV9 and TRBJ2-5; 11 bases line up with TRBD2. Germline V gives CDR1 SGDLS, CDR2 YYNGEE. Trimming cost V 3 bases and J 2 bases; bases outside gene matches: 6. The CDR3 totals 16 residues. CDR3 nucleotide sequence: TGTGCCAGCAGCGAGAATAGCGGGAGGGCACAAGAGACCCAGTACTTC. Its translation is CASSENSGRAQETQYF.

The chain uses TRBV28 and TRBJ1-2; no firm D call. The CDR3 is 15 amino acids. Trimming left V 2 bases short and J 0 bases short, with 10 bases between. Germline V CDR1 and CDR2: MDHEN, SYDVKM. CDR3: CASSLQAPTNYGYTF. The DNA of the CDR3 is TGTGCCAGCAGTTTACAGGCTCCTACTAACTATGGCTACACCTTC.

The rearrangement joins TRBV28 to TRBJ1-2; tentative D call: TRBD1 (6 bases). Trimming took off 6 bases at V and 8 bases at J, with 13 bases between the two ends. CDR3 length: 12 amino acids. Looked up from germline, CDR1 is MDHEN and CDR2 is SYDVKM. CDR3 sequence: CASRSDSRGYTF. For the CDR3, the DNA is TGTGCCAGCAGATCGGACAGCAGAGGCTACACCTTC.

The gene calls are TRBV12-3 or TRBV12-4 and TRBJ1-4, with D possibly being TRBD1 (5 bases). Trimming shortened V by 6 bases and J by 3 bases, and 8 bases separated the two germline ends. This CDR3 has 13 amino acids. In DNA, the CDR3 is TGTGCCAGCAGCGTAGGGGCTAATGAAAAACTGTTTTTT. This sequence encodes CASSVGANEKLFF.

The gene calls are TRBV21-1 and TRBJ1-5; the table names TRBD1, a call not compared with the DNA. TRBV21-1 is a pseudogene. The CDR3 totals 17 residues. The CDR3 DNA is TGTGCCAGCAGCAAAGTCCACAGGGGAGTAAGGAATCAGCCCCAGCATTTT. This encodes CASSKVHRGVRNQPQHF.

This clone has only a few counts. The genes are TRBV7-7 and TRBJ2-7; 7 positions match TRBD1. Losses at the gene ends were 0 bases for V and 5 bases for J; bases not matched to a gene: 1. The CDR3 is 13 amino acids. Germline CDR1 and CDR2: SSHAT and FNYEAQ (reference sequence). The CDR3 loop reads CASSLAGGNEQYF. The CDR3 bases are TGTGCCAGCAGCTTAGCAGGGGGCAACGAGCAGTACTTC. Looking up the rest from reference TRBV7-7 and TRBJ2-7 gives the full variable domain: GAGVSQSPRYKVTKRGQDVTLRCDPISSHATLYWYQQALGQGPEFLTYFNYEAQPDKSGLPSDRFSAERPEGSISTLTIQRTEQRDSAMYRCASSLAGGNEQYFGPGTRLTVT.

The rearrangement joins TRBV18 to TRBJ2-7; D uncertain. Between the trimmed V and J ends, which lost 1 base and 0 bases, there was a span of 10 bases. Per germline, CDR1 KGHSH and CDR2 LQKENI. The CDR3 is 15 amino acids. Written as DNA, the CDR3 is TGTGCCAGCTCACCACGCCAGAAGAGCTCCTACGAGCAGTACTTC. This codes for CASSPRQKSSYEQYF. The full variable domain, rest sourced from reference TRBV18 and TRBJ2-7, is NAGVMQNPRHLVRRRGQEARLRCSPMKGHSHVYWYRQLPEEGLKFMVYLQKENIIDESGMPKERFSAEFPKEGPSILRIQQVVRGDSAAYFCASSPRQKSSYEQYFGPGTRLTVT.

The V and J genes are TRBV30 and TRBJ1-1; D uncertain. The CDR3 extends over 14 amino acids. CDR1 GTSNPN and CDR2 SVGIG come from the germline V gene (reference sequence). V lost 8 bases and J 1 base, leaving 17 bases between the germline ends. DNA for the CDR3: TGTGCCCTTTGCCCGAACCCGAGGAACACTGAAGCTTTCTTT. Translation: CALCPNPRNTEAFF.

V is TRBV19 and J is TRBJ2-2, with TRBD2 matching over 7 bases. The CDR3 runs to 14 residues. V lost 4 bases, J lost 4 bases, and 3 bases stayed unmatched. Germline V lookup: CDR1 LNHDA, CDR2 SQIVND (reference sequence). The CDR3 sequence is CASSKRGLTGELFF. CDR3 in DNA: TGTGCCAGTAGTAAGCGGGGCCTCACCGGGGAGCTGTTTTTT.

This chain connects TRBV6-4 to TRBJ1-1; no definite D call. The CDR3 spans 14 residues. The ends were cut back, 3 bases at V and 0 bases at J, with 8 bases in the middle. The V gene's germline CDR1 is MRHNA and CDR2 SNTAGT. The CDR3 here is CASSERGLNTEAFF. CDR3 DNA sequence: TGTGCCAGCAGTGAGCGGGGATTGAACACTGAAGCTTTCTTT.

This rearrangement joins TRBV4-1 to TRBJ2-3; D remains ambiguous. The germline V gene has CDR1 MGHRA and CDR2 YSYEKL. With 4 bases removed from V and 4 bases from J, the gap between germline ends came to 24 bases. The CDR3 runs to 18 residues. This chain's CDR3 is CASSPPMERPYGSDTQYF. The CDR3 DNA sequence: TGCGCCAGCAGCCCCCCAATGGAGAGGCCTTATGGATCAGATACGCAGTATTTT.

This chain links TRBV28 with TRBJ2-3, with 12 bases matching TRBD1. After removal of 4 bases from V and 8 bases from J, the junction contained 7 bases not matched to a gene. The CDR3 totals 15 residues. Germline V gives CDR1 MDHEN, CDR2 SYDVKM. The CDR3 region has the DNA TGTGCCAGCAGTTCCACCGGGACAGGGGGCGGTACGCAGTATTTT. Translated, it gives CASSSTGTGGGTQYF.

The J gene is TRBJ1-4, the V gene TRBV28; D ambiguous. CDR1 MDHEN and CDR2 SYDVKM come from the germline V gene. The CDR3 has 12 residues. Deletions cut 4 bases from V and 11 bases from J, with 11 bases between. The CDR3 loop is CASSSLGEKLFF. As DNA, the CDR3 is TGTGCCAGCAGTTCCCTCGGGGAGAAACTGTTTTTT.

In nucleotides, the CDR3 is TGTGCCAGTACGACGGGGGGGAGCTCCTACAATGAGCAGTTCTTC. Translation: CASTTGGSSYNEQFF. This chain joins TRBV19 and TRBJ2-1; 8 bases align to TRBD2. This CDR3 contains 15 residues. Germline CDR1 LNHDA, CDR2 SQIVND (reference sequence). J lost 0 bases, V lost 7 bases, and 5 bases had no gene match.

The genes are TRBV10-3 and TRBJ2-7, with 9 bases lining up with TRBD2. Germline assignment: CDR1 ENHRY and CDR2 SYGVKD. The CDR3 sequence is 18 residues long. Trimming removed 3 bases from V and 7 bases from J; junction bases left unmatched: 19. The CDR3 DNA reads TGTGCCATCAGTGACCTCTCGGACGTTGACAGGCGGGGGGGAGAGCAGTACTTC. It translates to CAISDLSDVDRRGGEQYF.

This clone was seen a single time. The gene calls are TRBV11-2 and TRBJ1-3, with a tentative D call TRBD1 (6 bases). The CDR3 consists of 15 residues. Between the trimmed V and J ends, which lost 5 bases and 0 bases, there was a span of 11 bases. In germline, CDR1 is SGHAT, CDR2 FQNNGV. The CDR3 spells CASSPRQASGNTIYF. The CDR3 bases are TGTGCCAGCAGCCCTCGACAGGCCTCTGGAAACACCATATATTTT.

This clone was observed once. The V call is TRBV28, the J call TRBJ2-7; 13 bases fit TRBD2. The CDR3 consists of 16 residues. J was trimmed by 8 bases and V by 3 bases; bases with no gene match: 10. Looked up from germline, CDR1 is MDHEN and CDR2 is SYDVKM. The CDR3 loop reads CASSFRSAGTSGKQYF. The CDR3, as DNA: TGTGCCAGCAGTTTCAGGTCGGCCGGGACTAGCGGGAAGCAGTACTTC.

The chain links TRBV4-1 to TRBJ1-2, with 7 positions matching TRBD1. CDR1 MGHRA and CDR2 YSYEKL come from the germline V gene. This CDR3 is 13 amino acids long. Trimming cost V 1 base and J 8 bases; bases outside gene matches: 4. The CDR3 here is CASSQATGEGYTF. In nucleotides, the CDR3 is TGCGCCAGCAGCCAAGCTACAGGGGAGGGCTACACCTTC.

This chain connects TRBV7-3 to TRBJ2-1; D is ambiguous. The CDR3 extends over 13 amino acids. The V end was cut by 3 bases, the J end by 4 bases, with 7 bases between. CDR1 is SGHTA, CDR2 FQGTGA, per germline. CDR3 sequence: CASSLDGYNEQFF. CDR3 DNA: TGTGCCAGCAGCTTGGACGGGTACAATGAGCAGTTCTTC.

A single count supports this clone. CDR3 in amino acids: CAWSSPGTSGYEQYF. The DNA of the CDR3 is TGTGCCTGGAGTTCCCCCGGGACTAGCGGGTACGAGCAGTACTTC. The chain uses TRBV30 and TRBJ2-7; the match to TRBD2 covers 12 bases. This CDR3 is 15 amino acids long. Looked up from germline, CDR1 is GTSNPN and CDR2 is SVGIG (reference sequence). J lost 4 bases, V lost 2 bases, and 6 bases had no gene match.